The 16 T cell receptor beta chains listed next were all sequenced from one sample in a study of post-analysis software for immune sequencing data. These TCRs' antigens remain unknown. cDNA libraries of TCR beta carried unique molecular identifiers. Each CDR3 protein is one row after TCRdb ran MiXCR on the PCR reads. The sample shows 740,000 or so distinct CDR3 sequences, 53% of them seen only once. Study-level points and caveats: Relative to controls, patients had roughly five TRBV segments at higher frequency, with TRBV5-6, TRBV5-1 and TRBV20-1 among these.

Material: blood. All receptors derive from a girl aged 5 to 17 with multiple sclerosis.

The chain employs TRBV29-1 and TRBJ2-1, with 9 bases fitting TRBD2. The germline gives CDR1 SQVTM, CDR2 ANQGSEA. This CDR3 has 15 amino acids. The junction had 9 bases not matched to a gene; V was cut back by 2 bases and J by 7 bases. For the CDR3, the DNA is TGCAGCGTTGAACGGTGGCGGGAGGGCCAGAATGAGCAGTTCTTC. Its translation: CSVERWREGQNEQFF.

This sequence joins TRBV27 and TRBJ2-1, with D hard to call. The V gene lost 1 base and the J gene lost 10 bases, with 11 bases spanning the gap. The CDR3 is 13 residues long. The germline CDR1 and CDR2 sequences are MNHEY and SMNVEV (reference sequence). CDR3 sequence reads: CASSLLWLGEQFF. The CDR3 nucleotides read TGTGCCAGCAGTTTATTGTGGCTTGGCGAGCAGTTCTTC.

The genes are TRBV20-1 and TRBJ2-7; D may be TRBD2 (6 bases). This CDR3 contains 13 residues. V was shortened by 3 bases and J by 4 bases, with 13 bases between the two germline ends. CDR1 and CDR2 from the germline V gene are DFQATT and SNEGSKA (reference sequence). CDR3 region: CSARGREEYEQYF. In DNA, the CDR3 is TGCAGTGCTAGGGGCAGGGAGGAATACGAGCAGTACTTC.

The rearrangement joins TRBV6-5 to TRBJ2-5; weak D call: TRBD2 (5 bases). CDR3 size: 16 residues. Looked up from germline, CDR1 is MNHEY and CDR2 is SVGAGI. V lost 5 bases and J lost 7, with 23 bases in between. The CDR3: CASSNPSSPPGWTQYF. As DNA, the CDR3 is TGTGCCAGCAGTAACCCCTCTAGCCCACCAGGTTGGACCCAGTACTTC.

The chain uses TRBV29-1 and TRBJ2-7, with D perhaps matching TRBD2 (6 bases). With 4 bases removed from V and 10 bases from J, the gap between germline ends came to 20 bases. CDR3 length: 13 amino acids. Germline V lookup: CDR1 SQVTM, CDR2 ANQGSEA. CDR3 nucleotides: TGCAGCGTTGTTTCCCCGACTAGATTAGACCAGTACTTC. It translates to CSVVSPTRLDQYF.

In this sample, this clonotype turned up a few times. This chain connects TRBV6-1 to TRBJ2-1; 8 bases are a match to TRBD1. Germline V gene sequence: CDR1 MNHNS, CDR2 SASEGT. The CDR3 spans 15 residues. V gave up 2 bases and J gave up 8 bases; unmatched junction bases: 8. The CDR3 sequence: CASSEYAGGNDEQFF. In DNA form, the CDR3 reads TGTGCCAGCAGTGAATACGCAGGGGGCAACGATGAGCAGTTCTTC.

The rearrangement links TRBV12-3 or TRBV12-4 to TRBJ2-3; 8 bases map to TRBD2. The CDR3 totals 16 residues. Unmatched junction bases numbered 9, after V lost 6 bases and J lost 1 base. The CDR3 reads CASSPSGGGGTDTQYF. In DNA, the CDR3 is TGTGCCAGCAGCCCGAGCGGGGGAGGGGGCACAGATACGCAGTATTTT.

V gene TRBV20-1 combines with J gene TRBJ2-3, with D unclear. The CDR3 is made up of 12 amino acids. Germline values: CDR1 DFQATT, CDR2 SNEGSKA (reference sequence). Trimming shortened V by 5 bases and J by 6 bases, and 12 bases separated the two germline ends. CDR3 residues: CSASILPDTQYF. CDR3 nucleotide sequence: TGCAGTGCTTCCATCCTGCCGGATACGCAGTATTTT.

V is TRBV18 and J is TRBJ1-1; D is ambiguous. The CDR3 has 13 residues. The V end was cut by 1 base, the J end by 4 bases, with 7 bases between. The germline CDR1 and CDR2 sequences are KGHSH and LQKENI. The CDR3 DNA follows: TGTGCCAGCTCACCACGGGCGGGCACTGAAGCTTTCTTT. Its translation: CASSPRAGTEAFF.

V usage is TRBV6-1 and J usage is TRBJ2-7, with D unresolved. V lost 3 bases and J lost 2, with 11 bases in between. Germline V lookup: CDR1 MNHNS, CDR2 SASEGT. The CDR3 sequence is 14 residues long. The CDR3 spells CASSERQSPYEQYF. The CDR3 DNA follows: TGTGCCAGCAGTGAGCGGCAGAGCCCCTACGAGCAGTACTTC.

V gene TRBV5-1 combines with J gene TRBJ2-6; 8 nucleotides match TRBD1. Germline assignment: CDR1 SGHRS and CDR2 YFSETQ. The junction had 5 bases not matched to a gene; V was cut back by 3 bases and J by 0 bases. The CDR3 contains 17 residues. For the CDR3, the DNA is TGCGCCAGCAGCTCGACAGGGGCAGGCTCTGGGGCCAACGTCCTGACTTTC. This gives the protein CASSSTGAGSGANVLTF.

The chain combines TRBV27 with TRBJ1-2; D might be TRBD1 (6 bases). This CDR3 is built from 16 residues. Germline assignment: CDR1 MNHEY and CDR2 SMNVEV (reference sequence). V lost 6 bases to trimming and J lost 6 bases, with 23 bases between them. The CDR3 sequence: CASSFLGQKGEDGYTF. CDR3 in DNA: TGTGCCAGCAGCTTCCTAGGACAGAAGGGAGAAGATGGCTACACCTTC.

This clonotype was observed a handful of times. The rearrangement uses TRBV7-7 and TRBJ2-1, with D possibly TRBD2 on 6 matching bases. The end of the DNA fits TRBJ2-7 better, so the J call may be wrong. Germline lookup yields CDR1 SSHAT and CDR2 FNYEAQ (reference sequence). This CDR3 has 15 residues. The CDR3 nucleotides are TGTGCTAGTAGCTTAGGCGGGACGGCCTACAATGAGCAGTACTTC. Translation: CASSLGGTAYNEQYF.

The J gene is TRBJ2-5, the V gene TRBV5-1; tentative D call: TRBD2 (6 bases). The tail of the sequence fits TRBJ2-7 better, so the J call may be wrong. Looked up from germline, CDR1 is SGHRS and CDR2 is YFSETQ. This CDR3 region has 15 residues. CDR3 region: CASSPGTRGYYEQYF. CDR3 nucleotide sequence: TGCGCCAGCAGCCCAGGGACCCGGGGGTATTACGAGCAGTACTTC.

The chain links TRBV5-5 to TRBJ2-1, with D perhaps TRBD1 (5 bases). The CDR3 contains 16 residues. Germline V gene data show CDR1 as SGHKS and CDR2 as YYEKEE (reference sequence). With 0 bases removed from V and 11 bases from J, the gap between germline ends came to 21 bases. This CDR3 reads CASSLVGQGPAWQQFF. The CDR3 nucleotides are TGTGCCAGCAGCTTGGTGGGGCAGGGCCCAGCCTGGCAGCAGTTCTTC. The variable domain in full, with the rest retrieved from reference TRBV5-5 and TRBJ2-1, is DAGVTQSPTHLIKTRGQQVTLRCSPISGHKSVSWYQQVLGQGPQFIFQYYEKEERGRGNFPDRFSARQFPNYSSELNVNALLLGDSALYLCASSLVGQGPAWQQFFGPGTRLTVL.

V gene TRBV15 combines with J gene TRBJ2-3; D call uncertain. CDR1 and CDR2 from the germline V gene are LNHNV and YYDKDF (reference sequence). V was shortened by 5 bases and J by 0 bases, with 6 bases between the two germline ends. CDR3 size: 13 residues. CDR3 loop: CATSAASTDTQYF. The CDR3 nucleotides read TGTGCCACCAGCGCAGCCAGCACAGATACGCAGTATTTT.